This TCR beta chain was retrieved from a study of blood T cells in healthy people across ages. This CDR3 comprises 12 residues. V gave up 1 base and J gave up 5 bases, with 5 bases separating them. The germline gives CDR1 MDHEN, CDR2 SYDVKM. Every donor contributed about 10 milliliters of peripheral blood by blood draw. In its sample, this clonotype was seen many times. Combining a sample-barcoded 5' primer with a J-beta primer mix, a second PCR ran for 7 to 11 cycles. TCRdb used MiXCR to reprocess the 5' RACE reads, holding one entry per CDR3 protein. Of about 800,000 distinct CDR3 sequences in the sample, 55% to 70% were seen once.

The TCR sequence derives from a man aged 25-40 years in good health. The sequenced material came from blood. The genes are TRBV28 and TRBJ2-5; D unclear. In nucleotides, the CDR3 is TGTGCCAGCAGTTTATTTGCGGAGACCCAGTACTTC. Protein sequence: CASSLFAETQYF.